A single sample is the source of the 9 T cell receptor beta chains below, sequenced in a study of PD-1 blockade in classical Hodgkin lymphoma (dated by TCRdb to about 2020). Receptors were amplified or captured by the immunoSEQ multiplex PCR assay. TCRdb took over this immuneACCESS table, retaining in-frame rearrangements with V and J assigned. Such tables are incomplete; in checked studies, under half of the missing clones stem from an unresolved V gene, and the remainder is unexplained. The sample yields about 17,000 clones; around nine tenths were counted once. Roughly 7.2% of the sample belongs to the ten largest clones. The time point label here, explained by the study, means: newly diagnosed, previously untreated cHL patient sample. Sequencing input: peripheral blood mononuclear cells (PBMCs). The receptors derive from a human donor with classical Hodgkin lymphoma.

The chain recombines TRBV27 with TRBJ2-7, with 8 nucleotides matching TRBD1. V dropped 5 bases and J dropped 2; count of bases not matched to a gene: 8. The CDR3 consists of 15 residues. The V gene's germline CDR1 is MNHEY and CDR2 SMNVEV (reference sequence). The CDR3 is CASSVRTGSTYEQYF. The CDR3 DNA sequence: TGTGCCAGCAGTGTCCGGACAGGGTCGACCTACGAGCAGTACTTC.

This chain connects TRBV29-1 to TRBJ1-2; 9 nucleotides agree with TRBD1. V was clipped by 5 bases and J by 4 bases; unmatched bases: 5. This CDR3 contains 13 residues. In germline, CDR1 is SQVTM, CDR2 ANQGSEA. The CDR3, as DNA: TGCAGCGTTTCCGGGACAGGGTTCTATGGCTACACCTTC. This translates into CSVSGTGFYGYTF.

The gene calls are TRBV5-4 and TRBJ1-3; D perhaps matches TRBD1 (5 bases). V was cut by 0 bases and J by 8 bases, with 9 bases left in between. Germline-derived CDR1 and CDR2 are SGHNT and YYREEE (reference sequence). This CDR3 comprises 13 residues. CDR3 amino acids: CASSLAGIDTIYF. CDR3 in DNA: TGTGCCAGCAGCTTGGCAGGGATAGACACCATATATTTT.

The CDR3 nucleotides read TGCAGCGCGGGCCCTCTGGGGGCCCAGTACTTC. Translated: CSAGPLGAQYF. The V gene is TRBV29-1, the J gene TRBJ2-5; the D gene could be TRBD1 or TRBD2 (5 bases each). Germline CDR1 and CDR2: SQVTM and ANQGSEA. The CDR3 runs 11 residues. Between the trimmed V and J ends, which lost 7 bases and 9 bases, there was a span of 15 bases.

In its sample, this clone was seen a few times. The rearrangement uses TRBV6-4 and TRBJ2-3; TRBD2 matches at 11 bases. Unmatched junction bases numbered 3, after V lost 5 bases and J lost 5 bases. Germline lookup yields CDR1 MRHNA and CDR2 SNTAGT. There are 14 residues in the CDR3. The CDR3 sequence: CASSKGTSGDTQYF. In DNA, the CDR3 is TGTGCCAGCAGTAAAGGGACTAGCGGAGATACGCAGTATTTT.

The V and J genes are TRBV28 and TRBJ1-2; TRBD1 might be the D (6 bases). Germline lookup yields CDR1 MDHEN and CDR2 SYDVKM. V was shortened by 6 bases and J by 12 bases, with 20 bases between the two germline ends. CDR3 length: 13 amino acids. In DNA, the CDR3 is TGTGCCAGCAGCCACCCCCACAGGGTTTCGGACACCTTC. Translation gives CASSHPHRVSDTF.

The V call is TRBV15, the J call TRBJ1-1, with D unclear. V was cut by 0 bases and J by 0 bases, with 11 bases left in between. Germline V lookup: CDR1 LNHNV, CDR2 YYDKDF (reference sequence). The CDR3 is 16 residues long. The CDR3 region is CATSRDLASLNTEAFF. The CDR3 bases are TGTGCCACCAGCAGAGATTTGGCGTCATTGAACACTGAAGCTTTCTTT.

CDR3 sequence reads: CASTLHTWNTEAFF. DNA for the CDR3: TGTGCCAGTACCCTACACACTTGGAACACTGAAGCTTTCTTT. The rearrangement links TRBV19 to TRBJ1-1; D gene unclear. V lost 7 bases and J 1 base, leaving 13 bases between the germline ends. This CDR3 has 14 residues. In germline, CDR1 is LNHDA, CDR2 SQIVND (reference sequence).

CDR3 amino acids: CASSPQETQYF. The CDR3, as DNA: TGTGCCAGCTCACCGCAAGAGACCCAGTACTTC. The V gene is TRBV18, the J gene TRBJ2-5, with D hard to call. V dropped 3 bases and J dropped 2 bases, with 1 base sitting between them. This CDR3 is built from 11 residues. Germline V gene sequence: CDR1 KGHSH, CDR2 LQKENI.